This T cell receptor beta chain emerged from a study of CD8 T cells in Susac syndrome. Study-level findings and limits: Individuals included in the TCR sequencing and HLA analysis were acknowledged by the study to be relatively few in number.

RNA totalling roughly 0.5 to 1 ug underwent reverse transcription with random hexamers. It was immunoSEQ multiplex PCR that amplified TCR beta CDR3 across 54 Vbeta and 13 Jbeta. TCRdb re-derived calls from the immunoSEQ multiplex PCR reads in MiXCR, one entry per CDR3 protein. There are 150,000 to 200,000 distinct CDR3 sequences in the sample; about 94% occur only once, and approximately 0.1% lies in the top ten. Regarding this clonotype: Antigen specificity is unknown.

The CDR3 is 16 amino acids. After removal of 7 bases from V and 6 bases from J, the junction contained 12 bases not matched to a gene. Germline CDR1 and CDR2: MNHEY and SMNVEV (reference sequence). Sequencing was performed on CD4+ T cells from PBMCs. The V and J genes are TRBV27 and TRBJ2-2, with 9 bases aligning to TRBD2. This sequence was found in a human donor in good health. CDR3 region: CASILLAGGPAGELFF. CDR3 nucleotides: TGTGCCAGCATTCTTTTGGCGGGAGGGCCAGCCGGGGAGCTGTTTTTT.